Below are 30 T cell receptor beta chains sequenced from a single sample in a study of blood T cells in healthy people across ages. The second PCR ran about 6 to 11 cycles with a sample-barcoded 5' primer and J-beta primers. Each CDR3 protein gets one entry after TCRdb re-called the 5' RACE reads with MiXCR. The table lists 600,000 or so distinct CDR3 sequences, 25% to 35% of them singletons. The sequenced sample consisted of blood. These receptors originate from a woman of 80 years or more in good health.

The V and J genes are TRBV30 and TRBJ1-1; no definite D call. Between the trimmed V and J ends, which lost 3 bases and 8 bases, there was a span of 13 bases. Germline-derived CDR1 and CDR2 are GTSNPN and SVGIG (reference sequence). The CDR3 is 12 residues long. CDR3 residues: CAWRGVGFEAFF. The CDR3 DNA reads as TGTGCCTGGAGGGGAGTAGGGTTCGAAGCTTTCTTT.

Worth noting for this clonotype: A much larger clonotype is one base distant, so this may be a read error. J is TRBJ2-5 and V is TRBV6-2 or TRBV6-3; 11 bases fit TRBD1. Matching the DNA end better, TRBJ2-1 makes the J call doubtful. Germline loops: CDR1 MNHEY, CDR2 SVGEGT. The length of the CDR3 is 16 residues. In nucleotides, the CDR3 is TGTGCCAGCAGGATGGACAGGGGGCCAATCCAAGAGACCCAGTTCTTC. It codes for CASRMDRGPIQETQFF.

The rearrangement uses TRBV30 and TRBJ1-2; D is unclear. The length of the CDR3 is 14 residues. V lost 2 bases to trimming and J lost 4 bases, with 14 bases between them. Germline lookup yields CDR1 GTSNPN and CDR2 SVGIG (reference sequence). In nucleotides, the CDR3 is TGTGCCTGGAGTACGACCGGGAAGCTCTATGGCTACACCTTC. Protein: CAWSTTGKLYGYTF.

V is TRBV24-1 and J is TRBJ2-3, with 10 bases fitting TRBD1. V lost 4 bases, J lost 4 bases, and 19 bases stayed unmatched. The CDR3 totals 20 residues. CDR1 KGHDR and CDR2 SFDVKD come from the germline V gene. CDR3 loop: CATSDSGTGAVTFWPDTQYF. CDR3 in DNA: TGTGCCACCAGTGACTCGGGGACAGGGGCAGTCACTTTTTGGCCAGATACGCAGTATTTT.

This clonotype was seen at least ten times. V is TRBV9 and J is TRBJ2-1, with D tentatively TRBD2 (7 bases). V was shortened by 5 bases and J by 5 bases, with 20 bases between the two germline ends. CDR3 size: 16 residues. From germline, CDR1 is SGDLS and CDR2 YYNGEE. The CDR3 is CASRGGEGVENNEQFF. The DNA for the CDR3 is TGTGCCAGCAGGGGGGGGGAGGGGGTAGAAAACAATGAGCAGTTCTTC.

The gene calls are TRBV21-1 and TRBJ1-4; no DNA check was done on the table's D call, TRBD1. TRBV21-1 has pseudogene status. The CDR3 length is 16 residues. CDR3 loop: CASSKVQGRTNEKLFF. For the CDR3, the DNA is TGTGCCAGCAGCAAGGTGCAGGGTAGAACTAATGAAAAACTGTTTTTT.

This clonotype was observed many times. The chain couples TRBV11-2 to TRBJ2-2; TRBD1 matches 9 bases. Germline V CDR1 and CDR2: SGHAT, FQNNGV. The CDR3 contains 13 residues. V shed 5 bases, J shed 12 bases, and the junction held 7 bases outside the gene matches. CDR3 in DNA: TGTGCCAGCAGCACTTACAGGGGGCGAAAGCTGTTTTTT. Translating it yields CASSTYRGRKLFF. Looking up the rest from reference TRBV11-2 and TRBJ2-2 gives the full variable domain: EAGVAQSPRYKIIEKRQSVAFWCNPISGHATLYWYQQILGQGPKLLIQFQNNGVVDDSQLPKDRFSAERLKGVDSTLKIQPAKLEDSAVYLCASSTYRGRKLFFGEGSRLTVL.

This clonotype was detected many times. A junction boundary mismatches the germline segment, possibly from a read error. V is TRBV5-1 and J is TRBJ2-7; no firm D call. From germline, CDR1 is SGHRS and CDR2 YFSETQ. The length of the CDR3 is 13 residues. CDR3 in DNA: TGTGCCAGCAGCTTAGGCAGAACCTACGAGCAGTACTTC. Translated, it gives CASSLGRTYEQYF.

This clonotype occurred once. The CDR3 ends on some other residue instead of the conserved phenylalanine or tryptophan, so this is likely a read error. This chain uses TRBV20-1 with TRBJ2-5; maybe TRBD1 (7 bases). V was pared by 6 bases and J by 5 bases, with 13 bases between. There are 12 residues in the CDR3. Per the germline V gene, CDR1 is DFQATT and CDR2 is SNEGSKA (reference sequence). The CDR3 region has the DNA TGCAGTGCCGGAGGGGGCGGGGAGACCCAGTACCTC. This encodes CSAGGGGETQYL.

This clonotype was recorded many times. CDR3 nucleotide sequence: TGTGCCACCGCCCCAGGGACAGGGGAGTTTAATGAAAAACTGTTTTTT. Translation gives CATAPGTGEFNEKLFF. This rearrangement joins TRBV7-8 to TRBJ1-4, with 10 positions matching TRBD1. CDR1 is SGHVS, CDR2 FQNEAQ, per germline. The CDR3 loop spans 16 amino acids. V shed 10 bases and J 4 bases; nucleotides not matched to a gene: 12.

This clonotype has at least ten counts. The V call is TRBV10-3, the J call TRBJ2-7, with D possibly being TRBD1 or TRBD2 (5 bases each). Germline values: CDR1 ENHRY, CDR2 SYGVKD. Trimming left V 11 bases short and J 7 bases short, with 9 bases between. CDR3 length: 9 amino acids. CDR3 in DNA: TGTGCCCTCGAGGGGGAGCAGTACTTC. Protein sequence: CALEGEQYF.

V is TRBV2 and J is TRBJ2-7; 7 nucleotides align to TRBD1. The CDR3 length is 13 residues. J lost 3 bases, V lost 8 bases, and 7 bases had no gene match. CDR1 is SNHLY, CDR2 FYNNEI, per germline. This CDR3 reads CASARDSLYEQYF. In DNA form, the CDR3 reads TGTGCCAGCGCAAGGGACAGCCTCTACGAGCAGTACTTC.

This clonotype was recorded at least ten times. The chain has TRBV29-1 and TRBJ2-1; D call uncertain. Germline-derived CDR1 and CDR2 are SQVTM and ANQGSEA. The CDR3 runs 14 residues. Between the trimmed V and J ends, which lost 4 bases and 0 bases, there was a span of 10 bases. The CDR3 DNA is TGCAGCGTTGTGTCCCCGAACTCCTACAATGAGCAGTTCTTC. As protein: CSVVSPNSYNEQFF.

The CDR3 region is CASSVELARNTGELFF. CDR3 bases: TGTGCCAGCAGCGTAGAACTAGCGAGGAACACCGGGGAGCTGTTTTTT. The V gene is TRBV9, the J gene TRBJ2-2; 7 positions agree with TRBD2. This CDR3 region has 16 residues. J was trimmed by 1 base and V by 0 bases; bases with no gene match: 3. Germline V lookup: CDR1 SGDLS, CDR2 YYNGEE.

The CDR3 is CASSSGPDTQYF. CDR3 DNA sequence: TGTGCCAGCAGTTCTGGTCCAGATACGCAGTATTTT. The chain couples TRBV5-5 to TRBJ2-3; D is uncertain. In germline, CDR1 is SGHKS, CDR2 YYEKEE (reference sequence). This CDR3 has 12 residues. The germline V and J ends were trimmed by 5 bases and 4 bases, with 8 bases remaining between them.

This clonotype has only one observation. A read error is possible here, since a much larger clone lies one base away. The CDR3 spells CSARDTSYGHTF. The CDR3 nucleotides read TGCAGTGCTAGAGATACCAGCTATGGCCACACCTTC. The chain carries TRBV20-1 and TRBJ1-2; D call uncertain. This CDR3 is built from 12 residues. Germline V gene sequence: CDR1 DFQATT, CDR2 SNEGSKA (reference sequence).

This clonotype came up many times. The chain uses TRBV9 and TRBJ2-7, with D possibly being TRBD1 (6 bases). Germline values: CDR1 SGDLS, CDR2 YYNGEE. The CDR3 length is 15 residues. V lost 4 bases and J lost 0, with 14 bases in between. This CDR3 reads CASSLRQESSYEQYF. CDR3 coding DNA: TGTGCCAGCAGCCTCAGACAGGAGAGCTCCTACGAGCAGTACTTC.

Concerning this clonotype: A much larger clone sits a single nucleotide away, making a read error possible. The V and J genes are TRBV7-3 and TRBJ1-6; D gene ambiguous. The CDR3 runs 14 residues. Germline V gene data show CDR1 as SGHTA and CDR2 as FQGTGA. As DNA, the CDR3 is TGTGCCAGCAGCTTAGGGCAGGCGGGTTCACCCCCCCACTTT. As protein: CASSLGQAGSPPHF. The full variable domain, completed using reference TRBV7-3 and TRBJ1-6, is GAGVSQTPSNKVTEKGKYVELRCDPISGHTALYWYRQSLGQGPEFLIYFQGTGAADDSGLPNDRFFAVRPEGSVSTLKIQRTERGDSAVYLCASSLGQAGSPPHFGNGTRLTVT.

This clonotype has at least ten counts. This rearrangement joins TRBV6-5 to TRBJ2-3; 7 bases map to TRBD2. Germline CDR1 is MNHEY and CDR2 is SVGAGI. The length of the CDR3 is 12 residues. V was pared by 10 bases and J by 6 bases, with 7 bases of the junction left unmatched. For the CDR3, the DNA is TGTGCCACGACTAGCTCCAGGGATACGCAGTATTTT. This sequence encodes CATTSSRDTQYF.

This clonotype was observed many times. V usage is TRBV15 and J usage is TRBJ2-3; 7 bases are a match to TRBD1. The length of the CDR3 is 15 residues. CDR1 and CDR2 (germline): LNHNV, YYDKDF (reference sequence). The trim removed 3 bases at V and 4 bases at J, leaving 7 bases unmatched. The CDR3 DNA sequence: TGTGCCACCAGCAGCCGGGACAGACTCGCAGATACGCAGTATTTT. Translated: CATSSRDRLADTQYF.

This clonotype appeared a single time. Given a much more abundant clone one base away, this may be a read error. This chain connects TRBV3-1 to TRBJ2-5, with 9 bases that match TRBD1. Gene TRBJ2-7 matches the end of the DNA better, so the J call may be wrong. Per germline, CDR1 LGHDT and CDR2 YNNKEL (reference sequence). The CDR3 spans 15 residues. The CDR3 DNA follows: TGTGCCAGCAGCGAGGGGGGGACAGGGAGAGACGAGCAGTACTTC. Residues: CASSEGGTGRDEQYF.

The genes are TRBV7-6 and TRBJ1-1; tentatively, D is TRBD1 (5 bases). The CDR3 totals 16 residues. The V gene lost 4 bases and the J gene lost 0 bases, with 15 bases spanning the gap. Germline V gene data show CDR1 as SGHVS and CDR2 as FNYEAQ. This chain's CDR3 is CASSSRQSAMNTEAFF. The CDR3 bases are TGTGCCAGCAGCTCCAGACAGTCGGCTATGAACACTGAAGCTTTCTTT.

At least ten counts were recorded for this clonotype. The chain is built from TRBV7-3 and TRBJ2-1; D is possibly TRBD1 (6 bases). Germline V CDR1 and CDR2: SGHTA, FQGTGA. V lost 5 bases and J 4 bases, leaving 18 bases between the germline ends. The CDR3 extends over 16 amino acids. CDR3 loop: CASSPLAAGAYNEQFF. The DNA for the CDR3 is TGTGCCAGCAGCCCCCTCGCGGCAGGGGCTTACAATGAGCAGTTCTTC.

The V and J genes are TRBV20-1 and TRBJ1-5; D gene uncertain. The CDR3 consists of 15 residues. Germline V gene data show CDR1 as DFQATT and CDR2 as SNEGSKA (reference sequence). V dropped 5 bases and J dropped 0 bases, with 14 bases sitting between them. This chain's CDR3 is CSAAPGPLSNQPQHF. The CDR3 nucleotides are TGCAGTGCTGCCCCGGGTCCTCTTAGCAATCAGCCCCAGCATTTT.

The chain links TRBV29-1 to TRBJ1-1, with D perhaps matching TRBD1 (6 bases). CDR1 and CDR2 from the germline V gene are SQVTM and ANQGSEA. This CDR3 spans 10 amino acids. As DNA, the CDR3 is TGCGGGGGCTCCTGGGAGGGAACTTTCTTT. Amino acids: CGGSWEGTFF. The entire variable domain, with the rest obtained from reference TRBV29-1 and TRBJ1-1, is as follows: SAVISQKPSRDICQRGTSLTIQCQVDSQVTMMFWYRQQPGQSLTLIATANQGSEATYESGFVIDKFPISRPNLTFSTLTVSNMSPEDSSIYLCGGSWEGTFFGQGTRLTVV.

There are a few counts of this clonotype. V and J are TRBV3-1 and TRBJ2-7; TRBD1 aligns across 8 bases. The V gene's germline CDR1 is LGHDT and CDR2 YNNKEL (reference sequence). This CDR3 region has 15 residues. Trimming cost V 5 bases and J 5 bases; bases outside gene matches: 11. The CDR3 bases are TGTGCCAGCAGCTCTACAGGGGGTCTAAAAAACGAGCAGTACTTC. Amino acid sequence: CASSSTGGLKNEQYF.

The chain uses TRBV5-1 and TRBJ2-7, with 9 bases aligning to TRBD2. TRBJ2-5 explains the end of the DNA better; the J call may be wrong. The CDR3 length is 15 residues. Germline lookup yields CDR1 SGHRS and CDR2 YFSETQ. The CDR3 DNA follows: TGCGCCAGCAGCCCAGCCCTAGCGGGGTCGGAGACCCAGTACTTC. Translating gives CASSPALAGSETQYF.

CDR3 protein: CASTSQGQGGGYTF. The CDR3 nucleotides are TGTGCCAGCACCTCGCAGGGACAGGGAGGCGGCTACACCTTC. This chain connects TRBV2 to TRBJ1-2, with 9 bases that match TRBD1. V was clipped by 7 bases and J by 8 bases; unmatched bases: 11. The CDR3 totals 14 residues. The V gene's germline CDR1 is SNHLY and CDR2 FYNNEI.

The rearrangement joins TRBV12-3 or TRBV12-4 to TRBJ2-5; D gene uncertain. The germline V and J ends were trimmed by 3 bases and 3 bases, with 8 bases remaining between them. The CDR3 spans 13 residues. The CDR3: CASSFMWEETQYF. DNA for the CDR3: TGTGCCAGCAGTTTTATGTGGGAAGAGACCCAGTACTTC.

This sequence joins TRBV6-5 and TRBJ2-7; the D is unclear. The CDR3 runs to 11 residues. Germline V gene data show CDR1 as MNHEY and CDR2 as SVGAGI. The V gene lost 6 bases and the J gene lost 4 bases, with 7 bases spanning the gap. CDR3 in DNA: TGTGCCAGCAGCTCATGGTACGAGCAGTACTTC. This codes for CASSSWYEQYF.